These 8 T cell receptor beta chains were all obtained from the same sample, sequenced in a study of blood T cells in healthy people across ages (dated by TCRdb to the mid-2010s). Library generation was performed with 5' RACE. Sequencer: Illumina HiSeq 2500. A second PCR of about 7 to 12 cycles was performed with a sample-barcoded 5' primer and a J-beta primer mix. TCRdb trimmed public reads at Q25 via fastp, called clones via MiXCR and kept in-frame beta chains. Rows are combined by CDR3 protein, so each entry shows the most common genes and DNA. The sample table records approximately 1.5 million distinct CDR3 sequences; roughly 43% of these occur just once. The top ten constitute about 4% of the sample. The sequencing sample was made of blood. These receptors were collected from a woman aged 18-35 years in good health.

The chain has TRBV4-1 and TRBJ1-6; D possibly corresponds to TRBD1 (5 bases). Germline V gene data show CDR1 as MGHRA and CDR2 as YSYEKL. The CDR3 totals 13 residues. Trimming shortened V by 8 bases and J by 6 bases, and 11 bases separated the two germline ends. Written as DNA, the CDR3 is TGCGCCAGCCGCTGGGACGGTAATTCACCCCTCCACTTT. As protein: CASRWDGNSPLHF.

V gene TRBV6-2 or TRBV6-3 combines with J gene TRBJ2-3; no clear D. This CDR3 region has 14 residues. The V end lost 5 bases, the J end lost 3 bases, and 12 bases lay between the germline ends. Germline V gene data show CDR1 as MNHEY and CDR2 as SVGEGT. The DNA of the CDR3 is TGTGCCAGCAGTGACGACCGACTTACAGATACGCAGTATTTT. It is translated as CASSDDRLTDTQYF.

This chain uses TRBV3-1 with TRBJ2-4; D may be TRBD1 or TRBD2 (5 bases each). CDR3 length: 15 amino acids. Trimming left V 4 bases short and J 13 bases short, with 23 bases between. Germline loops: CDR1 LGHDT, CDR2 YNNKEL (reference sequence). CDR3 in amino acids: CASSPGWDRGDEQYF. The DNA for the CDR3 is TGTGCCAGCAGCCCCGGGTGGGACCGGGGTGATGAGCAGTACTTC.

The chain employs TRBV30 and TRBJ1-5, with D hard to call. Germline V gives CDR1 GTSNPN, CDR2 SVGIG (reference sequence). The V end was cut by 4 bases, the J end by 1 base, with 8 bases between. The CDR3 consists of 13 residues. This CDR3 is CAWNGESNQPQHF. The CDR3 bases are TGTGCCTGGAACGGGGAGAGCAATCAGCCCCAGCATTTT.

The gene calls are TRBV5-1 and TRBJ2-7; TRBD2 is a possible D gene (6 bases). Germline V CDR1 and CDR2: SGHRS, YFSETQ. Trimming removed 2 bases from V and 5 bases from J, with 14 bases in between. The CDR3 contains 14 residues. The CDR3 loop reads CASSLEASVDEQYF. CDR3 DNA: TGCGCCAGCAGCTTAGAGGCTAGCGTAGACGAGCAGTACTTC.

The chain recombines TRBV9 with TRBJ2-1; TRBD2 might be the D (5 bases). Near its end, the DNA agrees better with TRBJ2-7, so the J call may be wrong. Germline-derived CDR1 and CDR2 are SGDLS and YYNGEE. This CDR3 has 16 residues. Written as DNA, the CDR3 is TGTGCCAGCAGCGTAGGACACGGGGTACCGGACTACGAGCAGTACTTC. Amino acid sequence: CASSVGHGVPDYEQYF.

This chain connects TRBV3-1 to TRBJ2-7, with 8 bases matching TRBD1. Germline CDR1 and CDR2: LGHDT and YNNKEL (reference sequence). Trimming at V came to 1 base and at J to 5 bases, leaving 7 bases not matched to a gene. This CDR3 has 15 residues. The CDR3 nucleotides are TGTGCCAGCAGCCAAGGGGCAGGGGGCAGGAACGAGCAGTACTTC. This translates into CASSQGAGGRNEQYF.

This chain links TRBV7-2 with TRBJ1-2; D is undetermined. V lost 5 bases to trimming and J lost 7 bases, with 17 bases between them. CDR3 length: 14 residues. Germline V CDR1 and CDR2: SGHTA, FQGNSA. CDR3 in DNA: TGTGCCAGCAGCGTTAGTATCCAAGGACGTGGCTACACCTTC. It translates to CASSVSIQGRGYTF.